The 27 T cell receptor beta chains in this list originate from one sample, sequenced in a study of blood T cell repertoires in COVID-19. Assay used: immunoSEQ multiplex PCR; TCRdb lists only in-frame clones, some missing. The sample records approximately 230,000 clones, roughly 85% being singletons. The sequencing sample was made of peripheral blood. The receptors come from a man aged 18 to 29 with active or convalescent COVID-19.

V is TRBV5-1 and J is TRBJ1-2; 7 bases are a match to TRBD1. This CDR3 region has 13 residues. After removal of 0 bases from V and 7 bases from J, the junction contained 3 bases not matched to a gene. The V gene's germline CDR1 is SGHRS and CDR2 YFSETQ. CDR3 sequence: CASSLVGGVGYTF. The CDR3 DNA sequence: TGCGCCAGCAGCTTGGTAGGGGGCGTTGGCTACACCTTC.

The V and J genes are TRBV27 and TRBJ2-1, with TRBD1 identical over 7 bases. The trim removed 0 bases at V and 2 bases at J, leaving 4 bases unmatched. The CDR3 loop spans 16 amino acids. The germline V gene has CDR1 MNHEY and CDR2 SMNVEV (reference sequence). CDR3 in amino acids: CASSLSPGTAYNEQFF. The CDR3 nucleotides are TGTGCCAGCAGTTTATCGCCCGGGACAGCCTACAATGAGCAGTTCTTC.

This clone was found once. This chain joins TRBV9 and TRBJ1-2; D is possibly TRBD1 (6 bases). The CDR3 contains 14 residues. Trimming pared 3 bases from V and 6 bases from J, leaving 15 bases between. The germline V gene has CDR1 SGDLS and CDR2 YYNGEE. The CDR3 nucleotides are TGTGCCAGCAGCGCCCCTCGGGGGGCGGATGGCTACACCTTC. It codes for CASSAPRGADGYTF.

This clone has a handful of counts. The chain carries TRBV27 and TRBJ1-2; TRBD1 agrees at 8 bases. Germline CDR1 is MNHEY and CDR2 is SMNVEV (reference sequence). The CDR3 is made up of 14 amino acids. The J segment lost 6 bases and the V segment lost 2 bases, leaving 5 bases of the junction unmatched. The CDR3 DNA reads TGTGCCAGCAGTTTAGTCCCAGGGGGCCATGGCTACACCTTC. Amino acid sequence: CASSLVPGGHGYTF.

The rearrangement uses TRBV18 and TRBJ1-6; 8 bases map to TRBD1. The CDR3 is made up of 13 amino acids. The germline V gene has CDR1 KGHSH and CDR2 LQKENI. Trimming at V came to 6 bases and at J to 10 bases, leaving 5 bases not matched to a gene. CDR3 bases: TGTGCCAGCTCCCCGGACAGGGACTCACCCCTCCACTTT. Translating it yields CASSPDRDSPLHF.

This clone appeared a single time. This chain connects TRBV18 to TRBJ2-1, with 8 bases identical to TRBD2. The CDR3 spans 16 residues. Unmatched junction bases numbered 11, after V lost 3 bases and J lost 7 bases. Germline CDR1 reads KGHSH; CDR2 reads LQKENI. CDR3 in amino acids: CASSPSGRGKGNEQFF. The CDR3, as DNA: TGTGCCAGCTCACCGAGCGGGAGAGGAAAAGGGAATGAGCAGTTCTTC.

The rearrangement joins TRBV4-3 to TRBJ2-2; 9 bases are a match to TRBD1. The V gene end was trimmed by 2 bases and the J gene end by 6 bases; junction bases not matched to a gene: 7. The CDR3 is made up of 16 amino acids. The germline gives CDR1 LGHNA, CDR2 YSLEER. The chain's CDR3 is CASSQHRDRAPGELFF. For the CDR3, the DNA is TGCGCCAGCAGCCAACACCGGGACAGGGCCCCCGGGGAGCTGTTTTTT.

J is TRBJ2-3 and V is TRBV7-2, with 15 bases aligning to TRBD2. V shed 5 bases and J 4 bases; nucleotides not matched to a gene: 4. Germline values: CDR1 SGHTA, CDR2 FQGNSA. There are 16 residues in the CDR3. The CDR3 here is CASSIWTSGGADTQYF. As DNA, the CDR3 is TGTGCCAGCAGCATATGGACTAGCGGGGGGGCAGATACGCAGTATTTT.

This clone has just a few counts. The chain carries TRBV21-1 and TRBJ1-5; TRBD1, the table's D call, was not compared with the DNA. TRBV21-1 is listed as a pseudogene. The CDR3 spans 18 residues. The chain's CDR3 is CASSIVNRGTGDNQPQHF. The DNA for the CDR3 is TGTGCCAGCAGCATAGTGAATCGGGGGACAGGGGACAATCAGCCCCAGCATTTT.

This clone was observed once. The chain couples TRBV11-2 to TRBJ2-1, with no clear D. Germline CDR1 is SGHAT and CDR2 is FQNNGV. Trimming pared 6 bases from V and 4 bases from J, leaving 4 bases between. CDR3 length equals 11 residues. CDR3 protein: CASRQYNEQFF. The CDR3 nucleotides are TGTGCCAGCAGACAATACAATGAGCAGTTCTTC.

CDR3 nucleotides: TGTGCCAGCAGTGAAGTAAATCCTAGGGGGCCGGGTGAAGCTTTCTTT. As protein: CASSEVNPRGPGEAFF. This chain connects TRBV6-1 to TRBJ1-1, with 7 bases identical to TRBD1. Germline V gene data show CDR1 as MNHNS and CDR2 as SASEGT. The CDR3 runs 16 residues. V lost 1 base, J lost 7 bases, and 12 bases stayed unmatched.

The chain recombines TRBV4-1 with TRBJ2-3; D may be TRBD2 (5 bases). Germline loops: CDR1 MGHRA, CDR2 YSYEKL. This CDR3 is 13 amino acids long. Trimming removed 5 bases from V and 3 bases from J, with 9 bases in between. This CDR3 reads CASSYRETDTQYF. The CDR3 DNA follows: TGCGCCAGCAGCTATAGGGAGACAGATACGCAGTATTTT.

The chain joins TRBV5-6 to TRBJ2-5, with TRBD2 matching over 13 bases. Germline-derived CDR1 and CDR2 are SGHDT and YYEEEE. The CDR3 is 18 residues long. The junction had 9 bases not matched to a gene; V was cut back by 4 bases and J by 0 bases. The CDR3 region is CASSPWTSGGWYQETQYF. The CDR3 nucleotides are TGTGCCAGCAGCCCGTGGACTAGCGGGGGCTGGTACCAAGAGACCCAGTACTTC. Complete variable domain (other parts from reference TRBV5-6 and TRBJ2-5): DAGVTQSPTHLIKTRGQQVTLRCSPKSGHDTVSWYQQALGQGPQFIFQYYEEEERQRGNFPDRFSGHQFPNYSSELNVNALLLGDSALYLCASSPWTSGGWYQETQYFGPGTRLLVL.

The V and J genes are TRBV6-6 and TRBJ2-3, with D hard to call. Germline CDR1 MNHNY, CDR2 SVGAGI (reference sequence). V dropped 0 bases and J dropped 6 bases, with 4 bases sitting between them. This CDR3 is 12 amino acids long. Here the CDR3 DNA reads TGTGCCAGCAGTTACTCTAGTGATACGCAGTATTTT. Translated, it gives CASSYSSDTQYF.

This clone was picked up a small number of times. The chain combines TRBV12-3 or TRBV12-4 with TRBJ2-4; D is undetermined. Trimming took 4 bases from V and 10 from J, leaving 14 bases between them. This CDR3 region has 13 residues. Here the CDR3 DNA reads TGTGCCAGCAGTTCCCGAACCTCTAGTATTCAGTACTTC. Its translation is CASSSRTSSIQYF.

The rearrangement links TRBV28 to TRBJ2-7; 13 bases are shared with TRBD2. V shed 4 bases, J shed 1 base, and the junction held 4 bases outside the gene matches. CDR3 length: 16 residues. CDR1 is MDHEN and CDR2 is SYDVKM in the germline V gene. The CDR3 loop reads CASSSQTSGRSYEQYF. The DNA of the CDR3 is TGTGCCAGCAGTTCCCAGACTAGCGGGAGGTCCTACGAGCAGTACTTC.

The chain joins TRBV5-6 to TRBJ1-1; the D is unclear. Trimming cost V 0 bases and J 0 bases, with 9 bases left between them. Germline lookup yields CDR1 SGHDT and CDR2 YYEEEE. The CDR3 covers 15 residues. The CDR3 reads CASSLVAALNTEAFF. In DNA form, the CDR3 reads TGTGCCAGCAGCTTGGTAGCGGCTTTGAACACTGAAGCTTTCTTT.

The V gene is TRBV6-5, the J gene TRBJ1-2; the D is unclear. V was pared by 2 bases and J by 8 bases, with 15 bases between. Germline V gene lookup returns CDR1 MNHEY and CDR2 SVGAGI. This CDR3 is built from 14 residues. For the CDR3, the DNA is TGTGCCAGCAGTTACAGTGATGCGCGAGGAGGCTACACCTTC. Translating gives CASSYSDARGGYTF.

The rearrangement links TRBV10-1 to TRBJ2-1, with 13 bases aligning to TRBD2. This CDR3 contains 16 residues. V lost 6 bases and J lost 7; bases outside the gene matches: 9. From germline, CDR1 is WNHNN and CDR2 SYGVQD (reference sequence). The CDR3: CASSPVLAGGRNEQFF. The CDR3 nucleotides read TGCGCCAGCAGCCCTGTACTAGCGGGGGGGCGAAATGAGCAGTTCTTC.

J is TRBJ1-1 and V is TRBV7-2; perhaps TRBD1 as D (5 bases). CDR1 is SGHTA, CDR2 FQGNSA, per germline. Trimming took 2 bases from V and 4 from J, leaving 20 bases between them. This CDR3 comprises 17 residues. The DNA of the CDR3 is TGTGCCAGCAGCTTATCTCTCACTACTATTCAGGGCACTGAAGCTTTCTTT. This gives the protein CASSLSLTTIQGTEAFF.

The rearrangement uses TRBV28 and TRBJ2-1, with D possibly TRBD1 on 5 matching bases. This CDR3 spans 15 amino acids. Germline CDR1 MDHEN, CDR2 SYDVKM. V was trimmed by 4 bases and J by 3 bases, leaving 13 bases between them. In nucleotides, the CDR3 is TGTGCCAGCAGTTCCATAGACAGTATCTACAATGAGCAGTTCTTC. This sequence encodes CASSSIDSIYNEQFF.

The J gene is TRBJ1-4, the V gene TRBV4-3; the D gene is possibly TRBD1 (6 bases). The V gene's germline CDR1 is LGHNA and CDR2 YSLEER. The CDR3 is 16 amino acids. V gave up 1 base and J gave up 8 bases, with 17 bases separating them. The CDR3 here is CASSQAWLGALEKLFF. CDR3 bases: TGCGCCAGCAGCCAAGCGTGGTTGGGGGCTCTCGAAAAACTGTTTTTT.

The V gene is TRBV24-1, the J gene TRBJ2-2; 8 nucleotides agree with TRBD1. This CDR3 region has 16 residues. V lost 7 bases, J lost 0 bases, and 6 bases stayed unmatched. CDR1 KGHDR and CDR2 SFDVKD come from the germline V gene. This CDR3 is CATRGPGQANTGELFF. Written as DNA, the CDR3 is TGTGCCACCAGGGGACCGGGACAGGCGAACACCGGGGAGCTGTTTTTT.

The CDR3 region is CASSLSQNTGELFF. CDR3 sequence (DNA): TGTGCCAGCAGCTTGTCACAGAACACCGGGGAGCTGTTTTTT. The chain uses TRBV5-4 and TRBJ2-2, with D hard to call. Germline V gives CDR1 SGHNT, CDR2 YYREEE (reference sequence). The V end lost 1 base, the J end lost 1 base, and 5 bases lay between the germline ends. The CDR3 extends over 14 amino acids.

CDR3 DNA sequence: TGTGCCAGTAGTGAGGGAGGGACTGAAGCTTTCTTT. It codes for CASSEGGTEAFF. This chain links TRBV19 with TRBJ1-1; D gene uncertain. The V end lost 5 bases, the J end lost 5 bases, and 9 bases lay between the germline ends. CDR3 length: 12 amino acids. CDR1 LNHDA and CDR2 SQIVND come from the germline V gene (reference sequence).

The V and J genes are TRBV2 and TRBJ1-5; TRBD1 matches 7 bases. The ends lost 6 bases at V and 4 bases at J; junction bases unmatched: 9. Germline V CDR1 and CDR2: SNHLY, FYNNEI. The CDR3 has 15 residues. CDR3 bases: TGTGCCAGCAGCGTGGGACAGCAACTTAATCAGCCCCAGCATTTT. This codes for CASSVGQQLNQPQHF.

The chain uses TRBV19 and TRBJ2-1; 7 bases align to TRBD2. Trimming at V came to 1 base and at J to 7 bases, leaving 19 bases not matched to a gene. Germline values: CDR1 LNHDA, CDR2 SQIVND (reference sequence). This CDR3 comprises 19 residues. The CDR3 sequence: CASSIGLLSLAGAGNEQFF. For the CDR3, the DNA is TGTGCCAGTAGTATAGGCCTTTTGTCTCTTGCGGGAGCAGGAAATGAGCAGTTCTTC. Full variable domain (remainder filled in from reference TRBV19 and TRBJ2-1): DGGITQSPKYLFRKEGQNVTLSCEQNLNHDAMYWYRQDPGQGLRLIYYSQIVNDFQKGDIAEGYSVSREKKESFPLTVTSAQKNPTAFYLCASSIGLLSLAGAGNEQFFGPGTRLTVL.